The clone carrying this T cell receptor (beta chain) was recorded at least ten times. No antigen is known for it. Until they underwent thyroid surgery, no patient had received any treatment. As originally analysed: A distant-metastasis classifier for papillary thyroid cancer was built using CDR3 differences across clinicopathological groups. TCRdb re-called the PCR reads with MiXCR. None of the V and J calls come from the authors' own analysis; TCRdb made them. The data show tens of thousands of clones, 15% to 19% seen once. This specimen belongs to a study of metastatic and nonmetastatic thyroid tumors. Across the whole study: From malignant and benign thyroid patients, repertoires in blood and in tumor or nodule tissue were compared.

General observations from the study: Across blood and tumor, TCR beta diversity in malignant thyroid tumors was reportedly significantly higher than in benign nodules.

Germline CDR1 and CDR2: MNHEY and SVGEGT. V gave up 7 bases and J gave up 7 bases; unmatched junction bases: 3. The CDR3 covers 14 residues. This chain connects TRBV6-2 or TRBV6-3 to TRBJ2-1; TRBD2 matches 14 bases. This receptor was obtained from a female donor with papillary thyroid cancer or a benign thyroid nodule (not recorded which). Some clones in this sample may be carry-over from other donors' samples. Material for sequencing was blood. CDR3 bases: TGTGCCAGCACCAGACTAGCGGGAGGGAATGAGCAGTTCTTC. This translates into CASTRLAGGNEQFF.